This T cell receptor beta chain was captured by sequencing in a study of control samples from healthy donors and cancer patients. Trimming removed 3 bases from V and 5 bases from J; junction bases left unmatched: 12. Germline assignment: CDR1 MDHEN and CDR2 SYDVKM. The CDR3 runs to 17 residues. Sequenced by immunoSEQ multiplex PCR; TCRdb stores in-frame clones only, minus some. The sample lists tens of thousands of clones, around 91% seen once, with 15% to 19% in the top ten. The sample comprised blood. The TCR was taken from a man in his thirties or forties in good health. The rearrangement uses TRBV28 and TRBJ1-5; 8 positions match TRBD1. This CDR3 is CASSFSQGAVIDQPQHF. The DNA for the CDR3 is TGTGCCAGCAGTTTCAGCCAGGGGGCGGTCATCGATCAGCCCCAGCATTTT.